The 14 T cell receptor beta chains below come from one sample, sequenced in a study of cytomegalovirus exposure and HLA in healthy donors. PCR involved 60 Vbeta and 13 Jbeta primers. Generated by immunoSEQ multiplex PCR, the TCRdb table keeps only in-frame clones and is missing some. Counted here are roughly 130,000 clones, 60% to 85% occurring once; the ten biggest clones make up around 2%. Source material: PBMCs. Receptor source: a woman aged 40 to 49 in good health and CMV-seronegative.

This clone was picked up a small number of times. The CDR3, as DNA: TGTGCCAGCGGAATAGGGAGGCAGTACTTC. Translated: CASGIGRQYF. The chain recombines TRBV28 with TRBJ2-7; possibly TRBD2 for D (5 bases). Germline-derived CDR1 and CDR2 are MDHEN and SYDVKM. The V and J ends lost 8 bases and 9 bases respectively, with 11 bases between them. CDR3 length equals 10 residues.

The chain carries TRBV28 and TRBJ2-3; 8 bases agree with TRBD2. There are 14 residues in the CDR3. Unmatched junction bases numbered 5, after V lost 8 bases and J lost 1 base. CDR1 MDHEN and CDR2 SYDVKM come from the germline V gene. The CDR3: CASLRGGGTDTQYF. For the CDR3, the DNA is TGTGCCAGCCTCCGGGGGGGAGGCACAGATACGCAGTATTTT.

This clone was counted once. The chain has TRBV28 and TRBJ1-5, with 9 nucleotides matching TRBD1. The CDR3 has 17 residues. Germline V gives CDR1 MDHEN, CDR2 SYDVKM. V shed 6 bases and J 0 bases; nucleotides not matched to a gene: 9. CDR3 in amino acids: CASRPQTGGFSNQPQHF. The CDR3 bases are TGTGCCAGCAGGCCTCAAACAGGGGGCTTTAGCAATCAGCCCCAGCATTTT.

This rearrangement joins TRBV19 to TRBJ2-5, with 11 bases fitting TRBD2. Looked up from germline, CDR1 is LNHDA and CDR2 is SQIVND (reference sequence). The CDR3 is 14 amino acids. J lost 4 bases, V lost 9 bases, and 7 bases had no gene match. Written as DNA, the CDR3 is TGTGCCAGCGGACCGGGACTAGCGGCAGAGACCCAGTACTTC. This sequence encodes CASGPGLAAETQYF.

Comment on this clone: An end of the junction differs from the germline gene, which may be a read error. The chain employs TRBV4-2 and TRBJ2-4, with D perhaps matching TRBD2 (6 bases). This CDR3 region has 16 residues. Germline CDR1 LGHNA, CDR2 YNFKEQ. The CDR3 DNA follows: TGTGCCAGCAGCCAAGACAACGTACTAGCCAAAAACAGTCAGTACTTC. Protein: CASSQDNVLAKNSQYF.

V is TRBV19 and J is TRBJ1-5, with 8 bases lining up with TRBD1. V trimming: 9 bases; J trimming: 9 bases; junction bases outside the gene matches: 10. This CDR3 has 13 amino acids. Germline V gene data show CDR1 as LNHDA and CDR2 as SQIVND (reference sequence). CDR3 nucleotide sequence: TGTGCCAGCAAGACAGGGGCCGCGGGGCCCCAGCATTTT. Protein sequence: CASKTGAAGPQHF.

CDR3 residues: CASSPHRDTGELFF. The CDR3 DNA reads as TGTGCCAGCAGTCCCCACAGGGACACCGGGGAGCTGTTTTTT. The chain employs TRBV28 and TRBJ2-2; possibly TRBD1 for D (6 bases). Germline CDR1 and CDR2: MDHEN and SYDVKM. The CDR3 length is 14 residues. V was cut by 5 bases and J by 3 bases, with 10 bases left in between.

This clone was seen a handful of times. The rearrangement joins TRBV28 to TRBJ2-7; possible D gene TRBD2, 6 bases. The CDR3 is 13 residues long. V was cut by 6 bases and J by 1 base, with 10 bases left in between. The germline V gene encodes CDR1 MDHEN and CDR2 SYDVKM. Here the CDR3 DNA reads TGTGCCAGCAGAAGGGACTTTTCCTACGAGCAGTACTTC. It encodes CASRRDFSYEQYF.

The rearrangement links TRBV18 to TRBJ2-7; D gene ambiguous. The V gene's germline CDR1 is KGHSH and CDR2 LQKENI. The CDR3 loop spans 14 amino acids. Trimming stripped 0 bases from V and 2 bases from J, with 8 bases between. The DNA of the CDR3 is TGTGCCAGCTCACCACCTTCACTTCCCTACGAGCAGTACTTC. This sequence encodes CASSPPSLPYEQYF.

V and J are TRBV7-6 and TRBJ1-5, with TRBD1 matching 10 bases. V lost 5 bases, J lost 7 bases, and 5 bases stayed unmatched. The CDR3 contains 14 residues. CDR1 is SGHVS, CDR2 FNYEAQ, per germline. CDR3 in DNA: TGTGCCAGCAGCCAGACAGGGGGCTGGCAGCCCCAGCATTTT. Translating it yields CASSQTGGWQPQHF.

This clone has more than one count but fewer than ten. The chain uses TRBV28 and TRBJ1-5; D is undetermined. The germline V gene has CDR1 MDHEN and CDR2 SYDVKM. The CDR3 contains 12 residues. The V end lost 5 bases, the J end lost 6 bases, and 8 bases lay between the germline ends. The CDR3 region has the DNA TGTGCCAGCAGTCCACCGGTTCAGCCCCAGCATTTT. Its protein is CASSPPVQPQHF.

The chain's CDR3 is CASTTGGSTDTQYF. In nucleotides, the CDR3 is TGTGCCAGCACCACCGGGGGAAGCACAGATACGCAGTATTTT. The genes are TRBV7-9 and TRBJ2-3; TRBD2 is a possible D gene (6 bases). V lost 7 bases and J 0 bases, leaving 11 bases between the germline ends. There are 14 residues in the CDR3. Germline assignment: CDR1 SEHNR and CDR2 FQNEAQ (reference sequence).

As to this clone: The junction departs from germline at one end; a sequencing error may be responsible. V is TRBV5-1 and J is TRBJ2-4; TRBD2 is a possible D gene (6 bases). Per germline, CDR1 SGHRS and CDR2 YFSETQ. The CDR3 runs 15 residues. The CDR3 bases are TGCGCCAGCAGCTTGACGGCGGGACCTAAAAACAGTCAGTACTTC. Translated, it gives CASSLTAGPKNSQYF. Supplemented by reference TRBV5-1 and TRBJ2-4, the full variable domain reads KAGVTQTPRYLIKTRGQQVTLSCSPISGHRSVSWYQQTPGQGLQFLFEYFSETQRNKGNFPGRFSGRQFSNSRSEMNVSTLELGDSALYLCASSLTAGPKNSQYFGAGTRLSVL.

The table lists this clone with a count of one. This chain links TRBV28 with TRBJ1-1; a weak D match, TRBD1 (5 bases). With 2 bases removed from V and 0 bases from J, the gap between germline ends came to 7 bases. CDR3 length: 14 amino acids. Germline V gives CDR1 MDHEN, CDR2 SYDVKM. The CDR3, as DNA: TGTGCCAGCAGTTTAAAGGGGCTGAACACTGAAGCTTTCTTT. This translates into CASSLKGLNTEAFF.